The present T cell receptor (beta chain) was sequenced within a study of tumor and adjacent non-tumor tissue in lung cancer. Findings of the study overall: Patients with more diverse tumor TCRs had worse survival.

As regards this clonotype: Its antigen is unknown. Germline is not matched at one junction end, which may reflect a read error.

No cell sorting was done before RNA was extracted from the tissue. Newly diagnosed lung cancer patients had thoracic surgery in China, August–November 2014, without prior chemotherapy. A modified ARM-PCR protocol with three rounds of nested PCR amplified TCRbeta. MiXCR, run by TCRdb on the multiplex PCR reads, gives a single entry per CDR3 protein. The table has about 93,000 distinct CDR3 sequences, less than 80% seen once. Per the germline V gene, CDR1 is MNHEY and CDR2 is SVGEGT. This CDR3 region has 19 residues. The material sequenced was lung tumor tissue. This receptor was identified in a man aged 55 to 69 with non-small cell lung cancer. The V call is TRBV6-2 or TRBV6-3, the J call TRBJ2-6; 9 positions match TRBD1. The CDR3 DNA is TGTGCCAGCAGTTACTCGATCGGACAGGGGTCCTCTGGGGCCAACGTCCTGTCTTTC. Translated, it gives CASSYSIGQGSSGANVLSF.